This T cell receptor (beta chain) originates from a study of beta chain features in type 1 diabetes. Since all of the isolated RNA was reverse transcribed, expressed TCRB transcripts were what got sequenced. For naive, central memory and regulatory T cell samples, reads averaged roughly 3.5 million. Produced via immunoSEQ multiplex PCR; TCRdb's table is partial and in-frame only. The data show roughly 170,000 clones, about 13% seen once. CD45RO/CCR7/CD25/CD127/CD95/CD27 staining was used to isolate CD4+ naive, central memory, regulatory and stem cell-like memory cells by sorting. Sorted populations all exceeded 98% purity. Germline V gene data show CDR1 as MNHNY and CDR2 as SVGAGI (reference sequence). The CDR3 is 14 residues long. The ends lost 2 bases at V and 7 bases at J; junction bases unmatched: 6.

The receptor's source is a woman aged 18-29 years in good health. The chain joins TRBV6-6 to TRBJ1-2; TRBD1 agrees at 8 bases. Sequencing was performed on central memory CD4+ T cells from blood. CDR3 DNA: TGTGCCAGCAGTTACGAGCAGGGGGCGCTTGGCTACACCTTC. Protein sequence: CASSYEQGALGYTF.